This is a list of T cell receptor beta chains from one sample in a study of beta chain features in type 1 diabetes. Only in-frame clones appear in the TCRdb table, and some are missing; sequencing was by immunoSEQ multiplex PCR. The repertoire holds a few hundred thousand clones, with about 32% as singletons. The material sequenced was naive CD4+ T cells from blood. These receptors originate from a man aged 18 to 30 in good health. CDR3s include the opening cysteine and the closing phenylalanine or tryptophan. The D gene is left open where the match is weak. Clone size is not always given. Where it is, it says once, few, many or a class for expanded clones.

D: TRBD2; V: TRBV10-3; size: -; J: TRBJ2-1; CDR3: CAITLAEDGEQFF; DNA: TGTGCCATCACTCTAGCGGAAGATGGTGAGCAGTTCTTC
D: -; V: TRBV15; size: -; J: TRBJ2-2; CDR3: CATSRDPWTLNTGELFF; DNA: TGTGCCACCAGCAGAGACCCTTGGACTCTGAACACCGGGGAGCTGTTTTTT
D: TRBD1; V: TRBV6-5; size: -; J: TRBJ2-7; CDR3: CASRGQGFYEQYF; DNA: TGTGCCAGCAGAGGACAGGGGTTTTACGAGCAGTACTTC
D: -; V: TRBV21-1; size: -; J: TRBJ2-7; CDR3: CASSKDPQRTYEQYF; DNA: TGTGCCAGCAGCAAAGACCCACAGAGGACCTACGAGCAGTACTTC
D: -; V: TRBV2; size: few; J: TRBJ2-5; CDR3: CASSDGGFVTQYF; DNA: TGTGCCAGCAGTGATGGGGGATTTGTGACCCAGTACTTC
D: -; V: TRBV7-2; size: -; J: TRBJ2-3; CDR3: CASSSNAVGTQYF; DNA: TGTGCCAGCAGCTCGAATGCGGTCGGTACGCAGTATTTT
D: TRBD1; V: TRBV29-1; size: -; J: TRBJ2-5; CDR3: CSVSTGAGETQYF; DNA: TGCAGCGTTTCCACAGGGGCCGGCGAGACCCAGTACTTC
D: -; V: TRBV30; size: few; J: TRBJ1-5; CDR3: CAWSWDSNQPQHF; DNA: TGTGCCTGGAGTTGGGATAGCAATCAGCCCCAGCATTTT
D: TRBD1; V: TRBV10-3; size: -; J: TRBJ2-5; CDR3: CAISADRGGRQRQETQYF; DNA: TGTGCCATCAGCGCTGACAGGGGCGGCCGGCAGCGCCAAGAGACCCAGTACTTC
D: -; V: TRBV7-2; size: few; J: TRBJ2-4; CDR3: CASSALLAKNIQYF; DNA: TGTGCCAGCAGCGCGCTACTAGCCAAAAACATTCAGTACTTC
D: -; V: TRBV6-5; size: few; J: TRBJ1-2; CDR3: CASSYGPGSSYTF; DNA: TGTGCCAGCAGTTACGGCCCAGGGTCGAGCTACACCTTC
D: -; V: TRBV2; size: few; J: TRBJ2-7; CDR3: CADWQGINYEQYF; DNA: TGTGCCGACTGGCAAGGGATTAACTACGAGCAGTACTTC
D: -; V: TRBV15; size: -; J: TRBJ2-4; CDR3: CATSRGSAGQNLKNIQYF; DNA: TGTGCCACCAGCAGAGGTTCCGCGGGACAAAACCTCAAAAACATTCAGTACTTC
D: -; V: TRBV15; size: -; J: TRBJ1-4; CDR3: CATSRDRFEKLFF; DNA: TGTGCCACCAGCAGAGATAGGTTTGAAAAACTGTTTTTT
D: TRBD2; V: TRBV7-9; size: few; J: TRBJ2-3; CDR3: CASSLLGLGTDTQYF; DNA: TGTGCCAGCAGCCTCCTAGGACTAGGCACAGATACGCAGTATTTT
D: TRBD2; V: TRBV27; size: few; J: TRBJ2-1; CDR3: CASRGSGSGEQFF; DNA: TGTGCCAGCAGAGGTAGCGGGAGCGGTGAGCAGTTCTTC
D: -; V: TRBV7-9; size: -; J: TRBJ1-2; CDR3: CASSPYLGPLGYTF; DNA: TGTGCCAGCAGCCCTTATCTTGGCCCCTTGGGCTACACCTTC
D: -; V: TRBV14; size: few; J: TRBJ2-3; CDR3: CASSQDLVRDTQYF; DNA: TGTGCCAGCAGCCAAGATCTAGTCAGGGATACGCAGTATTTT
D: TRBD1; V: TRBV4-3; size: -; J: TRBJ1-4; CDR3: CASSPDRVTNEKLFF; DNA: TGCGCCAGCAGCCCGGACAGGGTCACTAATGAAAAACTGTTTTTT
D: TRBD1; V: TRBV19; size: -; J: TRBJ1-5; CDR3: CASIPGQGHQPQHF; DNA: TGTGCCAGTATTCCAGGACAGGGTCATCAGCCCCAGCATTTT
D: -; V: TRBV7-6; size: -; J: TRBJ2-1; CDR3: CASSPWAQMARDHEQFF; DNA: TGTGCCAGCAGCCCTTGGGCACAAATGGCCCGAGATCATGAGCAGTTCTTC
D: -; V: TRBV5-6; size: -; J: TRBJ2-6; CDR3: CASSLVGSGANVLTF; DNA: TGTGCCAGCAGCTTGGTAGGGTCTGGGGCCAACGTCCTGACTTTC
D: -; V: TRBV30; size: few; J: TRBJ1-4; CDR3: CAWSGSSGEKLFF; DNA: TGTGCCTGGTCGGGCTCCTCGGGGGAAAAACTGTTTTTT
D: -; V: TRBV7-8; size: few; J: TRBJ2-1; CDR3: CASSLGSSSYNEQFF; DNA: TGTGCCAGCAGCTTAGGCTCGAGCTCCTACAATGAGCAGTTCTTC
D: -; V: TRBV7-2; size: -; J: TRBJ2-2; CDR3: CASSLYTGELFF; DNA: TGTGCCAGCAGCCTTTACACCGGGGAGCTGTTTTTT
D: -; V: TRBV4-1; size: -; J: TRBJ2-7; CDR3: CASSQKEASSSYEQYF; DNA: TGCGCCAGCAGCCAAAAGGAGGCGTCTAGCTCCTACGAGCAGTACTTC
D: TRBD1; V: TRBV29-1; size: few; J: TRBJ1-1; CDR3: CSVDGGTGNTEAFF; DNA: TGCAGCGTTGATGGGGGGACAGGGAACACTGAAGCTTTCTTT
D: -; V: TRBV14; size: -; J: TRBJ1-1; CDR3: CASSQDLESMDTEAFF; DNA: TGTGCCAGCAGCCAAGATCTGGAGTCCATGGACACTGAAGCTTTCTTT
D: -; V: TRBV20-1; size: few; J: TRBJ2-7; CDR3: CSARLRGEQYF; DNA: TGCAGTGCTAGGCTCAGGGGCGAGCAGTACTTC
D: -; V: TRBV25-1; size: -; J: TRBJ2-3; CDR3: CASSESRDRTDTQYF; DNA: TGTGCCAGCAGTGAGTCTCGCGATCGCACAGATACGCAGTATTTT
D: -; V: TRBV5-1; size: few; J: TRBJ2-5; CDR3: CASSLDLGRETQYF; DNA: TGCGCCAGCAGCTTGGATTTAGGTCGGGAGACCCAGTACTTC
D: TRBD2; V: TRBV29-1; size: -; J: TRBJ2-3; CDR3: CSVLSGGSTDTQYF; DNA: TGCAGCGTTCTAAGCGGGGGGAGCACAGATACGCAGTATTTT
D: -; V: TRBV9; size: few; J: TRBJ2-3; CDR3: CASSVDSPDTQYF; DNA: TGTGCCAGCAGCGTGGACTCGCCAGATACGCAGTATTTT
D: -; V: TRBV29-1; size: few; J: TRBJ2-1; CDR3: CSVKTGYNEQFF; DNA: TGCAGCGTTAAGACAGGTTACAATGAGCAGTTCTTC
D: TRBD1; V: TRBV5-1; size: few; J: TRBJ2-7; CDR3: CASSTRQGSYEQYF; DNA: TGCGCCAGCAGCACAAGACAGGGGAGCTACGAGCAGTACTTC
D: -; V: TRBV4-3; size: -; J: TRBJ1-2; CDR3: CASSQGGQGNYGYTF; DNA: TGCGCCAGCAGCCAAGGGGGACAAGGAAACTATGGCTACACCTTC
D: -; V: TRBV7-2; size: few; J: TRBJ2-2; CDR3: CASSLRLNTGELFF; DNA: TGTGCCAGCAGCTTGAGACTGAACACCGGGGAGCTGTTTTTT
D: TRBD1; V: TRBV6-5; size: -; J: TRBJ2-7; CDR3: CASSYPRGGLRSEQYF; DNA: TGTGCCAGCAGTTACCCGAGAGGGGGCCTGCGGAGCGAGCAGTACTTC
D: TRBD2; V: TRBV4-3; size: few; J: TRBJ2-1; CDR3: CASSQEGLAVQFF; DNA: TGCGCCAGCAGCCAAGAAGGGCTAGCGGTCCAGTTCTTC
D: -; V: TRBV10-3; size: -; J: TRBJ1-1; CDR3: CAISVGTLTNTEAFF; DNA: TGTGCCATCAGTGTCGGGACATTGACGAACACTGAAGCTTTCTTT
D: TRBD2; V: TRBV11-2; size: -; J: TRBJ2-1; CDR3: CASSPSGRRTYNEQFF; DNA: TGTGCCAGCAGCCCCAGCGGGAGGAGAACCTACAATGAGCAGTTCTTC
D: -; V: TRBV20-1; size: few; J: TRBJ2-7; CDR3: CSASHEHEQYF; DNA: TGCAGTGCTAGTCACGAGCACGAGCAGTACTTC
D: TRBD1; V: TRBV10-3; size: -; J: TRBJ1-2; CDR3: CAIRTGDYGYTF; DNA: TGTGCCATCAGGACAGGGGACTATGGCTACACCTTC
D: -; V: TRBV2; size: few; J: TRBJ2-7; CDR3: CASRKIADEQYF; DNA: TGTGCCAGCAGGAAAATTGCCGACGAGCAGTACTTC
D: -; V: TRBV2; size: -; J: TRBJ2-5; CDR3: CASRAGVQETQYF; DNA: TGTGCCAGCAGGGCAGGGGTCCAAGAGACCCAGTACTTC
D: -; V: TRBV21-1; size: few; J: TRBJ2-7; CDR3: CASSKGRPKEAEQYF; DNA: TGTGCCAGCAGCAAAGGGCGCCCCAAAGAGGCCGAGCAGTACTTC
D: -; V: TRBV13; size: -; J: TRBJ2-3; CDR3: CASSSPPDPSGTDEITSTDTQYF; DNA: TGTGCCAGCAGCTCCCCGCCCGACCCCTCCGGGACGGATGAAATCACTAGCACAGATACGCAGTATTTT
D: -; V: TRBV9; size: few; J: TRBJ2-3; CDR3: CASSPIRENTDTQYF; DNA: TGTGCCAGCAGCCCGATCCGGGAGAACACAGATACGCAGTATTTT
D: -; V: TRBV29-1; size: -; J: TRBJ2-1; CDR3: CSVRKVSYNEQFF; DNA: TGCAGCGTGAGAAAGGTATCCTACAATGAGCAGTTCTTC
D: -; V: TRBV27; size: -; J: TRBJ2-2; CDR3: CASSRPPGNTGELFF; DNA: TGTGCCAGCAGCCGTCCCCCGGGGAACACCGGGGAGCTGTTTTTT
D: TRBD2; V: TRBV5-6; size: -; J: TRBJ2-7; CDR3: CASSYLAGGRITYEQYF; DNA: TGTGCCAGCAGTTATTTAGCGGGAGGGCGGATAACCTACGAGCAGTACTTC
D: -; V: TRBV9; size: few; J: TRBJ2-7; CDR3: CASSVASGVQYF; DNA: TGTGCCAGCAGCGTAGCCAGCGGAGTGCAGTACTTC
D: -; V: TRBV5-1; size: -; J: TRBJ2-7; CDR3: CASSLVDGSRYEQYF; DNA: TGCGCCAGCAGCTTGGTTGACGGGAGCCGCTACGAGCAGTACTTC